This T cell receptor (beta chain) was found in a study of blood T cell repertoires in COVID-19. Original processing methods: For nucleated cells, counts were estimated from reference gene primer amplification. Here immunoSEQ multiplex PCR was the method, and the copy in TCRdb shows in-frame clones only, minus some. V and J calls and clone size are those listed in that table; D and trimming were worked out from the DNA. The sample consists of 53,000 or so clones, 75% to 80% of them appearing once. This clone was picked up a small number of times. The length of the CDR3 is 12 residues. Trimming shortened V by 4 bases and J by 4 bases, and 8 bases separated the two germline ends. Looked up from germline, CDR1 is LGHDT and CDR2 is YNNKEL (reference sequence).

Sequences were obtained from peripheral blood. The TCR comes from a man aged 65 to 85 with active or convalescent COVID-19. This sequence joins TRBV3-1 (or the pseudogene TRBV3-2) and TRBJ2-7; D is ambiguous. In DNA form, the CDR3 reads TGTGCCAGCAGCCCAACCGGTTACGAGCAGTACTTC. It codes for CASSPTGYEQYF.